One and the same sample provided the 2 T cell receptor beta chains below, sequenced in a study of T cell responses to AZD1222 COVID-19 vaccine. Data came from immunoSEQ multiplex PCR; TCRdb stores just in-frame clones and leaves some out. In the table there are about 160,000 clones, 85% to 90% of which are singletons. The material was peripheral blood, obtained 28 days after the second AZD1222 dose. The receptors come from an adult who received the AZD1222 COVID-19 vaccine.

This clone showed up just once. V usage is TRBV20-1 and J usage is TRBJ2-1; no definite D call. CDR3 length: 15 residues. V lost 3 bases, J lost 5 bases, and 17 bases lay in between. The V gene's germline CDR1 is DFQATT and CDR2 SNEGSKA (reference sequence). The CDR3 protein is CSASGSVLKNNEQFF. DNA for the CDR3: TGCAGTGCTAGTGGGTCGGTGCTTAAAAACAATGAGCAGTTCTTC.

The V and J genes are TRBV24-1 and TRBJ1-2, with D unresolved. This CDR3 has 13 residues. CDR1 and CDR2 (germline): KGHDR, SFDVKD. V gave up 3 bases and J gave up 7 bases, with 11 bases separating them. The CDR3 region is CATSDGAFTGYTF. The CDR3 region has the DNA TGTGCCACCAGTGATGGAGCGTTTACTGGCTACACCTTC.